One T cell receptor beta chain is described in this entry. Antigen specificity is unknown. This sample is part of a study of OX40 agonist ivuxolimab in advanced cancers. The wider study: Given to patients was ivuxolimab, an agonistic anti-OX40 (CD134) antibody. Melanoma, hepatocellular carcinoma, head and neck or renal cell cancer occurred in dose-escalation patients. The dose-escalation cohort was around 83% male, with a mean age of around 54 years, ranging roughly 23 to 85.

V lost 6 bases and J 7 bases, leaving 19 bases between the germline ends. The CDR3 is 15 amino acids. Germline CDR1 and CDR2: MNHEY and SVGAGI. General study results and limits: CD8+ T cells showed, on average, more clonal expansion than CD4+ cells.

The table came from immunoSEQ multiplex PCR; TCRdb's copy has only in-frame clones and leaves some out. The data show about 93,000 clones, with 94% seen just once and around 2.5% held by the top ten. This TCR was recovered from an adult with an advanced solid tumor such as melanoma, head and neck, liver or kidney cancer. The source material was CD4+ or CD8+ T cells sorted from blood, sampled in a trial of the OX40 agonist ivuxolimab. The chain employs TRBV6-5 and TRBJ1-5; D remains unclear. In DNA, the CDR3 is TGTGCCAGCAGCCTCTCATCCGCCTATAGACAGCCCCAGCATTTT. It is translated as CASSLSSAYRQPQHF.